The 31 T cell receptor beta chains listed next were all sequenced from one sample in a study of blood T cell repertoires in COVID-19. Profiled with immunoSEQ multiplex PCR; TCRdb holds only in-frame clones, not every one. The profile shows about 81,000 clones, roughly 96% of them singletons. Sequenced input: peripheral blood. These receptor sequences come from a human donor with active COVID-19. The donor label of this sample is uncertain.

This clone was detected only once. V and J are TRBV6-1 and TRBJ2-4; TRBD2 matches at 7 bases. Germline CDR1 reads MNHNS; CDR2 reads SASEGT. The CDR3 is made up of 19 amino acids. V dropped 2 bases and J dropped 0; count of bases not matched to a gene: 13. The CDR3 DNA is TGTGCCAGCAGTGAATTGAGGGCACTCCGGGGGGTAGCCAAAAACATTCAGTACTTC. Amino acid sequence: CASSELRALRGVAKNIQYF.

In the case of this clone: Distinct nucleotide sequences in the sample also encode this CDR3. The CDR3 region is CASSSGTGGYEQYF. CDR3 nucleotides: TGCGCCAGCAGTTCCGGGACAGGGGGCTACGAGCAGTACTTC. The V gene is TRBV5-1, the J gene TRBJ2-7, with 11 bases that match TRBD1. The CDR3 is 14 residues long. V shed 5 bases, J shed 3 bases, and the junction held 4 bases outside the gene matches. Germline CDR1 reads SGHRS; CDR2 reads YFSETQ. Full variable domain (remainder filled in from reference TRBV5-1 and TRBJ2-7): KAGVTQTPRYLIKTRGQQVTLSCSPISGHRSVSWYQQTPGQGLQFLFEYFSETQRNKGNFPGRFSGRQFSNSRSEMNVSTLELGDSALYLCASSSGTGGYEQYFGPGTRLTVT.

This clone has a single count. This chain joins TRBV7-9 and TRBJ2-7; 13 bases are a match to TRBD2. V dropped 5 bases and J dropped 2; count of bases not matched to a gene: 9. Looked up from germline, CDR1 is SEHNR and CDR2 is FQNEAQ (reference sequence). The CDR3 totals 17 residues. CDR3 sequence: CASSTPTSGGSTYEQYF. CDR3 sequence (DNA): TGTGCCAGCAGCACCCCGACTAGCGGGGGGTCAACCTACGAGCAGTACTTC. The full variable domain, rest sourced from reference TRBV7-9 and TRBJ2-7, is DTGVSQNPRHKITKRGQNVTFRCDPISEHNRLYWYRQTLGQGPEFLTYFQNEAQLEKSRLLSDRFSAERPKGSFSTLEIQRTEQGDSAMYLCASSTPTSGGSTYEQYFGPGTRLTVT.

V gene TRBV2 combines with J gene TRBJ1-1; no firm D call. CDR1 is SNHLY and CDR2 is FYNNEI in the germline V gene. The CDR3 length is 14 residues. Trimming removed 4 bases from V and 1 base from J, with 10 bases in between. CDR3 in DNA: TGTGCCAGCAGTGCCTTAACAGCGAACACTGAAGCTTTCTTT. This gives the protein CASSALTANTEAFF.

This rearrangement joins TRBV7-6 to TRBJ1-1, with a possible D match to TRBD1 (6 bases). Deletions cut 4 bases from V and 4 bases from J, with 19 bases between. In germline, CDR1 is SGHVS, CDR2 FNYEAQ. This CDR3 spans 16 amino acids. In DNA, the CDR3 is TGTGCCAGCAGCTCGTACAGGGATTGGGGGCTCACTGAAGCTTTCTTT. This codes for CASSSYRDWGLTEAFF.

In this sample, this clone turned up once. The CDR3 DNA reads as TGCGCCAGCAGCCAAGAACCCATATCTAGCGGGGAGCTGTTTTTT. Its translation: CASSQEPISSGELFF. The rearrangement joins TRBV4-3 to TRBJ2-2; no clear D gene. Germline V gene sequence: CDR1 LGHNA, CDR2 YSLEER. This CDR3 has 15 residues. The V gene lost 0 bases and the J gene lost 7 bases, with 12 bases spanning the gap.

The CDR3 region has the DNA TGTGCCAGCAGCTTCCGGGGGACGGTCGAGCAGTACTTC. As protein: CASSFRGTVEQYF. V usage is TRBV5-4 and J usage is TRBJ2-7; a possible D gene is TRBD2 (6 bases). V dropped 2 bases and J dropped 6 bases, with 12 bases sitting between them. CDR3 length: 13 residues. CDR1 and CDR2 from the germline V gene are SGHNT and YYREEE (reference sequence).

This clone was recorded once. V gene TRBV19 combines with J gene TRBJ2-1; TRBD2 aligns across 10 bases. The CDR3 contains 16 residues. V dropped 5 bases and J dropped 0; count of bases not matched to a gene: 4. CDR1 is LNHDA, CDR2 SQIVND, per germline (reference sequence). The CDR3 region has the DNA TGTGCCAGTAGTCCCACTAGCGGGAACTCCTACAATGAGCAGTTCTTC. The encoded protein is CASSPTSGNSYNEQFF.

This sequence joins TRBV9 and TRBJ2-3; 8 bases are a match to TRBD2. The V gene end was trimmed by 4 bases and the J gene end by 1 base; junction bases not matched to a gene: 5. This CDR3 has 15 residues. The germline V gene has CDR1 SGDLS and CDR2 YYNGEE. This CDR3 is CASSPRRGGTDTQYF. The CDR3, as DNA: TGTGCCAGCAGCCCTCGGCGGGGGGGCACAGATACGCAGTATTTT.

V is TRBV24-1 and J is TRBJ2-7, with D perhaps TRBD1 (6 bases). Germline CDR1 and CDR2: KGHDR and SFDVKD. With 5 bases removed from V and 7 bases from J, the gap between germline ends came to 11 bases. The CDR3 covers 12 residues. The CDR3 coding sequence is TGTGCCACCAGTGGGGTGAGGGGGGAGCAGTACTTC. The encoded protein is CATSGVRGEQYF.

The DNA of the CDR3 is TGTGCCAGCAGTTTTTTGCTAGCGGGGTACACAGATACGCAGTATTTT. The encoded protein is CASSFLLAGYTDTQYF. V gene TRBV27 combines with J gene TRBJ2-3, with 9 bases aligning to TRBD2. In germline, CDR1 is MNHEY, CDR2 SMNVEV (reference sequence). CDR3 length: 16 amino acids. V dropped 3 bases and J dropped 2; count of bases not matched to a gene: 6.

The chain combines TRBV9 with TRBJ2-1, with TRBD1 matching over 8 bases. After removal of 7 bases from V and 10 bases from J, the junction contained 7 bases not matched to a gene. Germline loops: CDR1 SGDLS, CDR2 YYNGEE. This CDR3 spans 12 amino acids. CDR3 sequence: CASGQGVGEQFF. The CDR3 DNA follows: TGTGCCAGCGGACAGGGAGTAGGGGAGCAGTTCTTC.

The rearrangement uses TRBV24-1 and TRBJ2-5; 8 bases fit TRBD1. The germline gives CDR1 KGHDR, CDR2 SFDVKD. The CDR3 runs to 17 residues. Trimming at V came to 4 bases and at J to 2 bases, leaving 11 bases not matched to a gene. This CDR3 is CATSDPGTGMKQETQYF. The CDR3, as DNA: TGTGCCACCAGTGACCCGGGGACAGGTATGAAACAAGAGACCCAGTACTTC.

The rearrangement links TRBV25-1 to TRBJ2-2, with TRBD1 matching 9 bases. Germline trimming cut 6 bases from V and 4 bases from J; bases unmatched to any gene: 15. Germline V lookup: CDR1 MGHDK, CDR2 SYGVNS. This CDR3 region has 18 residues. The DNA of the CDR3 is TGTGCCAGCAGCTTGACAGGGGGTTTCGGGAACTGCACCGGGGAGCTGTTTTTT. Amino acid sequence: CASSLTGGFGNCTGELFF.

The J gene is TRBJ2-1, the V gene TRBV7-9; 7 bases are a match to TRBD2. Germline loops: CDR1 SEHNR, CDR2 FQNEAQ (reference sequence). The CDR3 consists of 14 residues. The ends lost 1 base at V and 9 bases at J; junction bases unmatched: 6. CDR3 coding DNA: TGTGCCAGCAGCTTAGAGGGAGGGCAGTTTGAGCAGTTCTTC. It translates to CASSLEGGQFEQFF.

This sequence joins TRBV3-1 (or the pseudogene TRBV3-2) and TRBJ2-1, with D unresolved. Looked up from germline, CDR1 is LGHDT and CDR2 is YNNKEL (reference sequence). CDR3 length: 13 residues. V was trimmed by 1 base and J by 6 bases, leaving 7 bases between them. In DNA, the CDR3 is TGTGCCAGCAGCCAAGGAGCTTCCAATGAGCAGTTCTTC. It yields the protein CASSQGASNEQFF.

The rearrangement uses TRBV6-2 or TRBV6-3 and TRBJ2-2; 12 bases fit TRBD2. V dropped 6 bases and J dropped 0; count of bases not matched to a gene: 8. CDR3 length: 18 amino acids. Germline-derived CDR1 and CDR2 are MNHEY and SVGEGT. The CDR3 loop reads CASRPTSGRPPNTGELFF. The CDR3 DNA is TGTGCCAGCAGACCTACTAGCGGGAGGCCCCCGAACACCGGGGAGCTGTTTTTT.

The rearrangement uses TRBV27 and TRBJ1-2; maybe TRBD1 (5 bases). V lost 4 bases and J 4 bases, leaving 10 bases between the germline ends. The germline V gene encodes CDR1 MNHEY and CDR2 SMNVEV (reference sequence). This CDR3 contains 13 residues. CDR3 sequence reads: CASSSLDSYGYTF. CDR3 coding DNA: TGTGCCAGCAGTTCTCTTGACAGCTATGGCTACACCTTC.

This CDR3 reads CAIGWREGFEQFF. The CDR3 bases are TGTGCCATCGGCTGGCGGGAGGGGTTTGAGCAGTTCTTC. The rearrangement joins TRBV12-3 or TRBV12-4 to TRBJ2-1, with 9 bases lining up with TRBD2. The CDR3 totals 13 residues. The V segment lost 10 bases and the J segment 9 bases; nucleotides outside the gene matches: 10.

CDR3 bases: TGTGCTAGTGGTCCCTATCTGTCTGCTACGCAGTATTTT. It codes for CASGPYLSATQYF. The chain has TRBV12-5 and TRBJ2-3; D is undetermined. The V end lost 5 bases, the J end lost 8 bases, and 14 bases lay between the germline ends. This CDR3 comprises 13 residues. CDR1 and CDR2 (germline): LGHNT, FRNRAP. Full variable domain (missing parts from reference TRBV12-5 and TRBJ2-3): DARVTQTPRHKVTEMGQEVTMRCQPILGHNTVFWYRQTMMQGLELLAYFRNRAPLDDSGMPKDRFSAEMPDATLATLKIQPSEPRDSAVYFCASGPYLSATQYFGPGTRLTVL.

The chain couples TRBV5-5 to TRBJ1-4; no reliable D call. The V gene's germline CDR1 is SGHKS and CDR2 YYEKEE (reference sequence). The V end was cut by 0 bases, the J end by 5 bases, with 2 bases between. The length of the CDR3 is 12 residues. This CDR3 reads CASSLVNEKLFF. The CDR3 DNA sequence: TGTGCCAGCAGCTTGGTAAATGAAAAACTGTTTTTT.

The chain links TRBV10-3 to TRBJ2-2, with TRBD1 matching over 8 bases. Germline CDR1 ENHRY, CDR2 SYGVKD. The CDR3 is 15 residues long. V lost 7 bases, J lost 5 bases, and 9 bases stayed unmatched. The DNA of the CDR3 is TGTGCCATCAAGTTGGCAGGGGGCGGAACCGGGGAGCTGTTTTTT. The encoded protein is CAIKLAGGGTGELFF.

The gene calls are TRBV6-9 and TRBJ1-5, with D possibly being TRBD1 (6 bases). The CDR3 is made up of 17 amino acids. Trimming shortened V by 7 bases and J by 4 bases, and 23 bases separated the two germline ends. Germline values: CDR1 MNHGY, CDR2 SVAAGI. The CDR3 DNA follows: TGTGCCAGCACCACAAAGGGGCTGGACAGCCGAAATCAGCCCCAGCATTTT. Its translation is CASTTKGLDSRNQPQHF.

The chain combines TRBV18 with TRBJ1-1; 7 positions agree with TRBD1. The ends lost 3 bases at V and 6 bases at J; junction bases unmatched: 10. Germline V gene sequence: CDR1 KGHSH, CDR2 LQKENI. This CDR3 comprises 15 residues. CDR3 in amino acids: CASSPFSGGEAEAFF. The CDR3 DNA follows: TGTGCCAGCTCACCTTTTTCAGGGGGTGAAGCTGAAGCTTTCTTT.

This clone was detected only a few times. The V and J genes are TRBV7-8 and TRBJ2-7; 9 positions agree with TRBD2. The germline gives CDR1 SGHVS, CDR2 FQNEAQ. With 5 bases clipped from V and 3 bases from J, the junction kept 11 bases outside the gene matches. This CDR3 is 16 amino acids long. The CDR3 region has the DNA TGTGCCAGCAGCACCCAGTTAGCGGGAGCTCTCTACGAGCAGTACTTC. This translates into CASSTQLAGALYEQYF.

This chain joins TRBV5-1 and TRBJ2-7; TRBD1 matches 9 bases. This CDR3 is 15 amino acids long. Trimming removed 4 bases from V and 0 bases from J; junction bases left unmatched: 5. Germline CDR1 and CDR2: SGHRS and YFSETQ. The CDR3 loop reads CASSPTGQGSYEQYF. The CDR3 DNA sequence: TGCGCCAGCAGCCCTACGGGACAGGGCTCCTACGAGCAGTACTTC.

This rearrangement joins TRBV28 to TRBJ2-3, with D possibly matching TRBD1 (6 bases). Trimming shortened V by 3 bases and J by 4 bases, and 20 bases separated the two germline ends. The germline V gene encodes CDR1 MDHEN and CDR2 SYDVKM. The CDR3 is made up of 17 amino acids. CDR3 loop: CASSLGVGYREPDTQYF. The CDR3 DNA sequence: TGTGCCAGCAGTTTGGGGGTGGGGTACAGGGAACCAGATACGCAGTATTTT.

The rearrangement joins TRBV2 to TRBJ2-7, with D maybe TRBD2 (5 bases). The germline V gene has CDR1 SNHLY and CDR2 FYNNEI. CDR3 length: 16 residues. Trimming removed 2 bases at V and 2 bases at J, with 16 bases between. In nucleotides, the CDR3 is TGTGCCAGCAGTGAACATCAAGCTGGACTTCCCTACGAGCAGTACTTC. Translation: CASSEHQAGLPYEQYF.

The V call is TRBV5-4, the J call TRBJ2-3; 8 bases are shared with TRBD2. From germline, CDR1 is SGHNT and CDR2 YYREEE (reference sequence). Unmatched junction bases numbered 8, after V lost 2 bases and J lost 6 bases. The CDR3 length is 15 residues. CDR3 nucleotide sequence: TGTGCCAGCAGCTTCGGGGGAGCGGGAGAGGATACGCAGTATTTT. Amino acids: CASSFGGAGEDTQYF.

The V gene is TRBV18, the J gene TRBJ1-5, with a weak D call TRBD1 (5 bases). Germline values: CDR1 KGHSH, CDR2 LQKENI. The V gene lost 3 bases and the J gene lost 2 bases, with 11 bases spanning the gap. The CDR3 contains 15 residues. Written as DNA, the CDR3 is TGTGCCAGCTCACCGGAGGGGTCCGGCAATCAGCCCCAGCATTTT. Translation: CASSPEGSGNQPQHF.

The chain combines TRBV20-1 with TRBJ1-2; perhaps TRBD1 as D (5 bases). The CDR3 loop spans 14 amino acids. Germline CDR1 and CDR2: DFQATT and SNEGSKA (reference sequence). V was shortened by 3 bases and J by 3 bases, with 14 bases between the two germline ends. The DNA for the CDR3 is TGCAGTGCTAGTAGAGCAGGGATTGACTATGGCTACACCTTC. Residues: CSASRAGIDYGYTF.